Listed here are 8 T cell receptor beta chains from one sample, sequenced in a study of T cell repertoires in cytomegalovirus infection. These receptors' targets are unknown. A single record per CDR3 protein comes from TCRdb applying MiXCR to the reads. The sample has 900,000 to 950,000 distinct CDR3 sequences, approximately 30% seen once. The material was cultured CD8+ T cells from PBMCs, obtained from culture after CMV antigen stimulation. The receptors shown here come from a human donor in good health (CMV status not recorded). Some clones in this sample may be carry-over from other donors' samples.

This clonotype occurred a few times. The chain recombines TRBV6-1 with TRBJ2-2, with a possible D match to TRBD2 (7 bases). The germline V and J ends were trimmed by 7 bases and 0 bases, with 12 bases remaining between them. This CDR3 contains 15 residues. In germline, CDR1 is MNHNS, CDR2 SASEGT. The CDR3 DNA reads as TGTGCCAGCACCAAGGGGGGGGCGAACACCGGGGAGCTGTTTTTT. Protein sequence: CASTKGGANTGELFF.

Ten or more counts support this clonotype. This sequence joins TRBV7-6 and TRBJ1-3, with D unresolved. The germline V gene encodes CDR1 SGHVS and CDR2 FNYEAQ. Trimming cost V 5 bases and J 8 bases, with 19 bases left between them. The CDR3 has 15 residues. CDR3 sequence reads: CASSHQQRAGDTIYF. The CDR3 DNA reads TGTGCCAGCAGCCATCAACAGAGGGCCGGGGACACCATATATTTT.

The chain links TRBV6-1 to TRBJ2-7, with D unresolved. Trimming left V 1 base short and J 5 bases short, with 9 bases between. The CDR3 totals 13 residues. The V gene's germline CDR1 is MNHNS and CDR2 SASEGT. The CDR3 region is CASSEDTVDEQYF. The CDR3 coding sequence is TGTGCCAGCAGTGAAGATACGGTGGACGAGCAGTACTTC.

CDR3 bases: TGTGCCAGCAGCTTGAGAGGGGGCAGAGGGGCCAACGTCCTGACTTTC. Protein product: CASSLRGGRGANVLTF. The genes are TRBV11-1 and TRBJ2-6, with TRBD1 identical over 7 bases. Germline V gene data show CDR1 as SGHAT and CDR2 as FQDESV (reference sequence). V gave up 3 bases and J gave up 4 bases; unmatched junction bases: 6. CDR3 size: 16 residues.

V and J are TRBV15 and TRBJ1-1, with D uncertain. CDR3 length: 14 residues. V was shortened by 0 bases and J by 1 base, with 6 bases between the two germline ends. Germline values: CDR1 LNHNV, CDR2 YYDKDF (reference sequence). The CDR3 spells CATSRDLGNTEAFF. The CDR3, as DNA: TGTGCCACCAGCAGAGATTTGGGGAACACTGAAGCTTTCTTT.

The CDR3 sequence: CASSLALGLGEQYF. The CDR3, as DNA: TGTGCCAGCAGCTTGGCCCTCGGGCTAGGCGAGCAGTACTTC. This sequence joins TRBV5-6 and TRBJ2-7, with D unresolved. Looked up from germline, CDR1 is SGHDT and CDR2 is YYEEEE. The CDR3 length is 14 residues. Deletions cut 0 bases from V and 6 bases from J, with 13 bases between.

The table lists this clonotype with many counts. The V call is TRBV7-9, the J call TRBJ1-5; possibly TRBD1 for D (5 bases). V was shortened by 0 bases and J by 3 bases, with 18 bases between the two germline ends. Germline V gene lookup returns CDR1 SEHNR and CDR2 FQNEAQ (reference sequence). This CDR3 spans 18 amino acids. CDR3 DNA: TGTGCCAGCAGCTTAGCGGGGTGGGACGACGGTCCCAATCAGCCCCAGCATTTT. Residues: CASSLAGWDDGPNQPQHF.

This clonotype has ten or more counts. V gene TRBV7-2 combines with J gene TRBJ2-4; D is unclear. This CDR3 is 14 amino acids long. Trimming removed 5 bases from V and 3 bases from J, with 11 bases in between. Germline V gives CDR1 SGHTA, CDR2 FQGNSA. The CDR3 nucleotides read TGTGCCAGCAGCCAAGATAAGGGCAAAAACATTCAGTACTTC. Translating gives CASSQDKGKNIQYF.